This paragraph reports one T cell receptor beta chain. Its antigen is not known. This specimen belongs to a study of Ad26.COV2.S vaccination and SARS-CoV-2 variants. Study-wide context: Ad26.COV2.S arm of COV1001 included the donor. Ad26.COV2.S shots went into the muscle once or twice, 56 days apart.

V lost 0 bases and J 7 bases, leaving 13 bases between the germline ends. The CDR3 consists of 15 residues. Germline loops: CDR1 SGDLS, CDR2 YYNGEE. Specified treatment: 15 to 20 received Ad26.COV2.S at low or high dose, single or two shots; 5 received placebo; per-sample allocation not given. Collection of samples fell on day 63 after the first vaccine or placebo injection. Within Boston, the person who donated was an adult of 18-55 years. Findings of the study overall: Vaccinees showed greater spike-specific TCR breadth than placebo recipients.

Using immunoSEQ multiplex PCR, the repertoire was profiled, and TCRdb retains in-frame clones only, with some absent. The data contain about 350,000 clones, about 87% of them singletons. V is TRBV9 and J is TRBJ1-4; D is possibly TRBD1 (5 bases). This sample comprised peripheral blood, obtained in a trial of Ad26.COV2.S vaccine versus placebo. This TCR derives from a person between 18 and 65 years old who received the Ad26.COV2.S COVID-19 vaccine or a placebo. As DNA, the CDR3 is TGTGCCAGCAGCGTAGGGGACCAAAGGAGTGAAAAACTGTTTTTT. It encodes CASSVGDQRSEKLFF.